The text below deals with one T cell receptor beta chain. Here immunoSEQ multiplex PCR was the method, and the copy in TCRdb shows in-frame clones only, minus some. The sample yields roughly 120,000 clones, about 86% seen once. This entry is derived from a study of T cell responses to AZD1222 COVID-19 vaccine. The V end lost 5 bases, the J end lost 2 bases, and 7 bases lay between the germline ends. From germline, CDR1 is SGHTA and CDR2 FQGNSA. The CDR3 runs 13 residues. Source: peripheral blood, taken 28 days after the second AZD1222 dose. The gene calls are TRBV7-2 and TRBJ1-5; D is uncertain. This clonotype was sampled from an adult who received the AZD1222 COVID-19 vaccine. The CDR3 protein is CASSTRGNQPQHF. The CDR3 bases are TGTGCCAGCAGCACACGAGGCAATCAGCCCCAGCATTTT. Together with reference TRBV7-2 and TRBJ1-5, the CDR3 gives the full variable domain: GAGVSQSPSNKVTEKGKDVELRCDPISGHTALYWYRQSLGQGLEFLIYFQGNSAPDKSGLPSDRFSAERTGGSVSTLTIQRTQQEDSAVYLCASSTRGNQPQHFGDGTRLSIL.